This T cell receptor (beta chain) was sequenced during a study of neoadjuvant anti-PD-1 for oral cavity cancer. The CDR3 covers 12 residues. V was pared by 2 bases and J by 4 bases, with 3 bases between. The germline V gene encodes CDR1 MNHEY and CDR2 SVGAGI. Clones were sequenced by immunoSEQ multiplex PCR, and TCRdb holds only the in-frame ones, with some missing. The table has about 15,000 clones, approximately 70% seen once. Sequenced material: PBMCs, taken before nivolumab (anti-PD-1) treatment. The clonotype originates from a person between 40 and 80 years old with oral cavity squamous cell carcinoma. The J gene is TRBJ1-5, the V gene TRBV6-5; the D is unclear. CDR3 residues: CASSYRNQPQHF. In DNA, the CDR3 is TGTGCCAGCAGTTACAGGAATCAGCCCCAGCATTTT.